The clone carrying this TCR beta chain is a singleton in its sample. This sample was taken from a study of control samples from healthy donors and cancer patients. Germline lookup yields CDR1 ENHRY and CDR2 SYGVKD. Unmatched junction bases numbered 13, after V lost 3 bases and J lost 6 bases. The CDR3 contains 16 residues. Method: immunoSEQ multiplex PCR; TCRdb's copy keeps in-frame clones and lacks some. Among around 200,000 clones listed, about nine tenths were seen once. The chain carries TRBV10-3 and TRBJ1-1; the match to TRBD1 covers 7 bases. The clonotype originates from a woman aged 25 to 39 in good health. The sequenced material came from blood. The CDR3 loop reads CAISDPKTGRVAEAFF. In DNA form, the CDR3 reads TGTGCCATCAGTGACCCGAAGACAGGGAGGGTAGCTGAAGCTTTCTTT.